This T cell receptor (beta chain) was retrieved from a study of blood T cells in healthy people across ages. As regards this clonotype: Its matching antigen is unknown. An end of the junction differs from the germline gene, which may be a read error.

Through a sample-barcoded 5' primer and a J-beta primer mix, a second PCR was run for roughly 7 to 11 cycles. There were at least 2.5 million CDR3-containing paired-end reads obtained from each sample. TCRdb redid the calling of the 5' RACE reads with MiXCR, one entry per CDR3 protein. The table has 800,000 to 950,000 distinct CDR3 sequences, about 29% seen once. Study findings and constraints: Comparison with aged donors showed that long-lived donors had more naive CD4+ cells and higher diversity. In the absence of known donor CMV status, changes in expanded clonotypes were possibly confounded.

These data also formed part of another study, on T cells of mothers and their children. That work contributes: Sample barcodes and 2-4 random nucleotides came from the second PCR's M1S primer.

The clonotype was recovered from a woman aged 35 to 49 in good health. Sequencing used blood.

The CDR3 reads CSASMTGEVYEQYF. CDR3 sequence (DNA): TGCAGTGCCTCGATGACAGGGGAAGTGTACGAACAGTACTTC. The chain uses TRBV20-1 and TRBJ2-7, with TRBD1 matching over 8 bases. Looked up from germline, CDR1 is DFQATT and CDR2 is SNEGSKA (reference sequence). This CDR3 spans 14 amino acids.